This T cell receptor beta chain emerged from a study of cytotoxic CD8 clonotypes in ibrutinib-treated CLL. Depths of 1 in 200,000 to 1 in 1 million T cells were the sequencing target. Libraries were prepared by immunoSEQ multiplex PCR; TCRdb keeps only in-frame clonotypes and omits some of them. The sample yields 140,000 to 150,000 clones, about 78% seen once. With respect to this clone: Its antigen is undetermined.

General study results and limits: Against age-matched healthy donors, baseline clonality ran higher and tracked circulating CD8+ T-cell counts.

The CDR3 length is 14 residues. CDR1 is LNHDA and CDR2 is SQIVND in the germline V gene (reference sequence). V was pared by 1 base and J by 4 bases, with 8 bases between. The sample was PBMCs, taken after 24 months of ibrutinib treatment. This chain links TRBV19 with TRBJ1-3, with D possibly TRBD1 on 5 matching bases. The receptor comes from a human donor with chronic lymphocytic leukemia. CDR3 in amino acids: CASSIAGPGNTIYF. The CDR3 DNA reads as TGTGCCAGTAGTATAGCAGGGCCCGGAAACACCATATATTTT.